The 20 T cell receptor beta chains reported below all come from one sample, sequenced in a study of shared clonotypes between healthy human individuals. Only in-frame clones appear in the TCRdb table, and some are missing; sequencing was by immunoSEQ multiplex PCR. The table shows approximately 100,000 clones, with around 68% occurring only once. What was sequenced was memory CD8+ T cells sorted from blood. As for subset: CD45RO+ cells pooled with CCR7-negative TemRA cells. All receptors derive from a woman in her 30s in good health.

The chain is built from TRBV15 and TRBJ2-1, with 8 bases aligning to TRBD2. The CDR3 is 14 residues long. CDR1 is LNHNV, CDR2 YYDKDF, per germline (reference sequence). V was pared by 5 bases and J by 4 bases, with 4 bases of the junction left unmatched. The DNA for the CDR3 is TGTGCCACCAGCGGGAAGCGGGAGTACAATGAGCAGTTCTTC. Its protein is CATSGKREYNEQFF.

By share, this clone ranks as medium-sized. CDR3 sequence: CASSGVAGAGGLNEQFF. For the CDR3, the DNA is TGTGCCAGCAGTGGGGTAGCGGGAGCAGGGGGACTCAATGAGCAGTTCTTC. This chain links TRBV6-4 with TRBJ2-1, with TRBD2 matching 9 bases. The CDR3 extends over 17 amino acids. The germline V gene has CDR1 MRHNA and CDR2 SNTAGT. The J segment lost 6 bases and the V segment lost 4 bases, leaving 13 bases of the junction unmatched.

V and J are TRBV6-1 and TRBJ1-1; a weak D match, TRBD1 (6 bases). CDR1 MNHNS and CDR2 SASEGT come from the germline V gene. Deletions cut 5 bases from V and 5 bases from J, with 15 bases between. The CDR3 runs 14 residues. CDR3 loop: CASSQTRGGTEAFF. DNA for the CDR3: TGTGCCAGCAGTCAAACCAGGGGTGGAACTGAAGCTTTCTTT.

CDR3 residues: CASSDEGHTEAFF. CDR3 DNA sequence: TGTGCCAGCAGTGATGAGGGGCACACTGAAGCTTTCTTT. The chain employs TRBV2 and TRBJ1-1; possible D gene TRBD1, 5 bases. V gave up 3 bases and J gave up 3 bases, with 8 bases separating them. Per germline, CDR1 SNHLY and CDR2 FYNNEI. The CDR3 sequence is 13 residues long.

The chain carries TRBV29-1 and TRBJ1-1, with D unresolved. This CDR3 contains 12 residues. Trimming removed 4 bases at V and 3 bases at J, with 9 bases between. Germline V gene data show CDR1 as SQVTM and CDR2 as ANQGSEA. The chain's CDR3 is CSVVEGYTEAFF. The CDR3 DNA is TGCAGCGTTGTGGAAGGGTACACTGAAGCTTTCTTT.

The J gene is TRBJ1-4, the V gene TRBV5-6; 8 bases line up with TRBD1. CDR1 is SGHDT, CDR2 YYEEEE, per germline. The CDR3 contains 16 residues. The V and J ends lost 0 bases and 3 bases, in that order; junction bases with no gene match: 4. The chain's CDR3 is CASSLATGGSNEKLFF. The CDR3, as DNA: TGTGCCAGCAGCTTGGCCACAGGGGGGTCTAATGAAAAACTGTTTTTT.

The chain links TRBV5-1 to TRBJ2-3; D could derive from TRBD1 or TRBD2 (6 bases each). Germline V CDR1 and CDR2: SGHRS, YFSETQ. Trimming pared 2 bases from V and 4 bases from J, leaving 17 bases between. This CDR3 has 16 residues. The CDR3 bases are TGCGCCAGCAGCTTCCTCGGCGGAGGGGGTGCAGATACGCAGTATTTT. Its protein product is CASSFLGGGGADTQYF.

V is TRBV5-6 and J is TRBJ2-3; TRBD2 aligns across 12 bases. CDR3 length equals 19 residues. Trimming at V came to 1 base and at J to 2 bases, leaving 11 bases not matched to a gene. From germline, CDR1 is SGHDT and CDR2 YYEEEE. The CDR3 protein is CASSLLSSGRAGHTDTQYF. Here the CDR3 DNA reads TGTGCCAGCAGCTTGCTTTCTAGCGGGAGGGCCGGGCACACAGATACGCAGTATTTT.

The rearrangement uses TRBV7-9 and TRBJ1-2; D is unresolved. The CDR3 totals 13 residues. Germline CDR1 reads SEHNR; CDR2 reads FQNEAQ (reference sequence). Between the trimmed V and J ends, which lost 5 bases and 4 bases, there was a span of 11 bases. This CDR3 reads CASSTWTVYGYTF. DNA for the CDR3: TGTGCCAGCAGCACCTGGACGGTCTATGGCTACACCTTC. Complete variable domain (other parts from reference TRBV7-9 and TRBJ1-2): DTGVSQNPRHKITKRGQNVTFRCDPISEHNRLYWYRQTLGQGPEFLTYFQNEAQLEKSRLLSDRFSAERPKGSFSTLEIQRTEQGDSAMYLCASSTWTVYGYTFGSGTRLTVV.

This sequence joins TRBV7-9 and TRBJ2-1, with D possibly matching TRBD1 (5 bases). The CDR3 sequence is 15 residues long. Germline values: CDR1 SEHNR, CDR2 FQNEAQ (reference sequence). V gave up 6 bases and J gave up 5 bases, with 17 bases separating them. CDR3 bases: TGTGCCAGCAGTCTAATCGTCAGGGATAACAATGAGCAGTTCTTC. Translating gives CASSLIVRDNNEQFF.

This chain links TRBV19 with TRBJ1-2, with D maybe TRBD1 (5 bases). Germline V CDR1 and CDR2: LNHDA, SQIVND (reference sequence). CDR3 length: 16 residues. The ends were cut back, 3 bases at V and 6 bases at J, with 20 bases in the middle. CDR3 bases: TGTGCCAGTAGTATCGACAGTTACTATGGTGCGAATGGCTACACCTTC. Protein: CASSIDSYYGANGYTF.

This clone was observed at least ten times. The chain combines TRBV27 with TRBJ2-1; 8 positions match TRBD1. V lost 7 bases, J lost 6 bases, and 8 bases stayed unmatched. Germline loops: CDR1 MNHEY, CDR2 SMNVEV (reference sequence). The CDR3 runs 14 residues. Written as DNA, the CDR3 is TGTGCCAGCACCCAGGGGGCAGGAGTCAATGAGCAGTTCTTC. Its protein product is CASTQGAGVNEQFF.

The chain joins TRBV5-4 to TRBJ1-1, with a tentative D call TRBD1 (5 bases). The germline V gene has CDR1 SGHNT and CDR2 YYREEE (reference sequence). This CDR3 is built from 15 residues. Trimming pared 3 bases from V and 5 bases from J, leaving 17 bases between. In DNA, the CDR3 is TGTGCCAGCAGCTCAAGGGACCAGGAGGGTACTGAAGCTTTCTTT. It yields the protein CASSSRDQEGTEAFF. The whole variable domain, filled in from reference TRBV5-4 and TRBJ1-1, reads ETGVTQSPTHLIKTRGQQVTLRCSSQSGHNTVSWYQQALGQGPQFIFQYYREEENGRGNFPPRFSGLQFPNYSSELNVNALELDDSALYLCASSSRDQEGTEAFFGQGTRLTVV.

A single count supports this clone. The chain uses TRBV19 and TRBJ2-1; a weak D match, TRBD2 (6 bases). Trimming took 6 bases from V and 2 from J, leaving 17 bases between them. The CDR3 loop spans 16 amino acids. From germline, CDR1 is LNHDA and CDR2 SQIVND (reference sequence). CDR3 in amino acids: CASRVSVAGTYNEQFF. The CDR3 DNA reads TGTGCCAGTAGGGTCTCTGTCGCGGGGACCTACAATGAGCAGTTCTTC.

A remark on this clone: This specimen includes other DNA sequences encoding the same CDR3. The rearrangement links TRBV5-1 to TRBJ1-3; TRBD1 agrees at 7 bases. The ends lost 4 bases at V and 2 bases at J; junction bases unmatched: 3. CDR1 and CDR2 (germline): SGHRS, YFSETQ. CDR3 length equals 14 residues. The CDR3 here is CASSPGTAGNTIYF. CDR3 sequence (DNA): TGCGCCAGCAGCCCGGGGACAGCTGGAAACACCATATATTTT.

CDR3 DNA sequence: TGTGCCAGCAGTTTATCCGCAGGGGCCCCCTACGAGCAGTACTTC. Encoded protein: CASSLSAGAPYEQYF. The chain employs TRBV27 and TRBJ2-7, with a possible D match to TRBD1 (6 bases). CDR1 MNHEY and CDR2 SMNVEV come from the germline V gene (reference sequence). CDR3 length: 15 amino acids. V lost 0 bases and J 2 bases, leaving 11 bases between the germline ends.

In DNA form, the CDR3 reads TGTGCCAGTAGTATCTGGGCCGTCGCGAATGAAAAACTGTTTTTT. It codes for CASSIWAVANEKLFF. V is TRBV19 and J is TRBJ1-4; D remains unclear. Per the germline V gene, CDR1 is LNHDA and CDR2 is SQIVND (reference sequence). V was cut by 3 bases and J by 5 bases, with 13 bases left in between. The CDR3 is 15 residues long. The full variable domain, with the rest looked up from reference TRBV19 and TRBJ1-4, is DGGITQSPKYLFRKEGQNVTLSCEQNLNHDAMYWYRQDPGQGLRLIYYSQIVNDFQKGDIAEGYSVSREKKESFPLTVTSAQKNPTAFYLCASSIWAVANEKLFFGSGTQLSVL.

This rearrangement joins TRBV28 to TRBJ2-7; D is uncertain. V lost 3 bases and J lost 3, with 12 bases in between. The CDR3 loop spans 14 amino acids. Germline V gene lookup returns CDR1 MDHEN and CDR2 SYDVKM. The CDR3 sequence is CASSFPRTNYEQYF. The CDR3 nucleotides read TGTGCCAGCAGTTTCCCTAGGACCAACTACGAGCAGTACTTC.

This rearrangement joins TRBV7-8 to TRBJ2-5; D perhaps matches TRBD2 (7 bases). The CDR3 consists of 14 residues. With 5 bases removed from V and 6 bases from J, the gap between germline ends came to 16 bases. CDR1 is SGHVS and CDR2 is FQNEAQ in the germline V gene. CDR3 sequence (DNA): TGTGCCAGCAGCAGAGGGGGGGGCGTGCAGACCCAGTACTTC. Encoded protein: CASSRGGGVQTQYF.

The chain couples TRBV28 to TRBJ2-7; either TRBD1 or TRBD2 may supply D (5 bases each). The germline V and J ends were trimmed by 3 bases and 8 bases, with 20 bases remaining between them. The CDR3 is made up of 15 amino acids. Germline CDR1 reads MDHEN; CDR2 reads SYDVKM. CDR3 sequence reads: CASSFSGTVLSKQYF. CDR3 sequence (DNA): TGTGCCAGCAGTTTCTCCGGGACCGTACTCTCGAAGCAGTACTTC.